This passage covers 17 T cell receptor beta chains from one sample sequenced in a study of monozygotic twins with inflammatory bowel disease. TCRdb reprocessed the 5' RACE reads; each CDR3 protein has one entry and no DNA is given. The specimen's table records around 410,000 distinct CDR3 sequences. Sequencing input: blood. Source of these receptors: a human donor with ulcerative colitis or Crohn's disease, or a healthy co-twin of an affected twin (not recorded which).

The genes are TRBV6-2 or TRBV6-3 and TRBJ1-2. Germline V lookup: CDR1 MNHEY, CDR2 SVGEGT. This CDR3 region has 14 residues. CDR3 residues: CASSYSTANLGYTF.

V and J are TRBV19 and TRBJ2-1; the D call from TCRdb, TRBD1, cannot be confirmed without DNA. CDR1 and CDR2 (germline): LNHDA, SQIVND (reference sequence). This CDR3 contains 14 residues. The CDR3 sequence is CASSPRGQYNEQFF.

This CDR3 reads CASSGRGRGDTQYF. This chain connects TRBV2 to TRBJ2-3; the TCRdb call, TRBD1, lacks DNA for checking. Germline V lookup: CDR1 SNHLY, CDR2 FYNNEI. The CDR3 is made up of 14 amino acids.

The genes are TRBV12-3 or TRBV12-4 and TRBJ2-2; TCRdb's D gene call, TRBD2, goes unchecked for lack of DNA. The CDR3 runs 19 residues. CDR3 region: CASSPSMSSGSDNTGELFF.

The chain carries TRBV5-1 and TRBJ1-5; lacking DNA, the TRBD1 call made by TCRdb goes unchecked. The germline V gene encodes CDR1 SGHRS and CDR2 YFSETQ. The CDR3 sequence is 14 residues long. This CDR3 is CASSLEAGGQPQHF.

J is TRBJ1-2 and V is TRBV27; TCRdb's D gene call, TRBD1, goes unchecked for lack of DNA. There are 14 residues in the CDR3. CDR1 and CDR2 (germline): MNHEY, SMNVEV (reference sequence). The CDR3 sequence: CASSLDRGHYGYTF.

This rearrangement joins TRBV25-1 to TRBJ1-4; checking the TCRdb D call of TRBD1 is not possible without DNA. Germline CDR1 is MGHDK and CDR2 is SYGVNS. This CDR3 region has 16 residues. CDR3 residues: CASSERASSRSEKLFF.

The chain employs TRBV5-5 and TRBJ2-5; the TRBD1 assignment by TCRdb is unverifiable without DNA. This CDR3 contains 13 residues. Germline-derived CDR1 and CDR2 are SGHKS and YYEKEE (reference sequence). The CDR3 here is CASTPGGGETQYF.

V gene TRBV6-2 or TRBV6-3 combines with J gene TRBJ2-7; the TRBD2 assignment by TCRdb is unverifiable without DNA. The CDR3 runs to 18 residues. Germline CDR1 and CDR2: MNHEY and SVGEGT. The CDR3 protein is CASSYNWVHLRVRHEQYF.

The CDR3 sequence: CASSLPSRTSGSYNEQFF. The chain combines TRBV5-1 with TRBJ2-1; with no DNA, the TCRdb D assignment of TRBD2 cannot be verified. CDR1 is SGHRS and CDR2 is YFSETQ in the germline V gene. The CDR3 has 18 amino acids.

The V gene is TRBV19, the J gene TRBJ1-1. The V gene's germline CDR1 is LNHDA and CDR2 SQIVND (reference sequence). This CDR3 spans 13 amino acids. The CDR3: CASSIGLATEAFF.

V is TRBV30 and J is TRBJ2-1; TCRdb names TRBD1, which stays unverified in the absence of DNA. This CDR3 has 13 residues. The germline CDR1 and CDR2 sequences are GTSNPN and SVGIG (reference sequence). CDR3 amino acids: CAWSVWQGNEQFF.

CDR3 residues: CSATDRGEAFF. V gene TRBV29-1 combines with J gene TRBJ1-1; checking the TCRdb D call of TRBD1 is not possible without DNA. This CDR3 spans 11 amino acids. CDR1 is SQVTM and CDR2 is ANQGSEA in the germline V gene. The variable domain in full, with the rest retrieved from reference TRBV29-1 and TRBJ1-1, is SAVISQKPSRDICQRGTSLTIQCQVDSQVTMMFWYRQQPGQSLTLIATANQGSEATYESGFVIDKFPISRPNLTFSTLTVSNMSPEDSSIYLCSATDRGEAFFGQGTRLTVV.

The chain combines TRBV7-9 with TRBJ2-7. The CDR3 spans 15 residues. Germline V gene data show CDR1 as SEHNR and CDR2 as FQNEAQ (reference sequence). CDR3 region: CASSLAGRIRHEQYF.

This chain connects TRBV28 to TRBJ1-2; TCRdb reports TRBD1, a call that lacks DNA to check it against. This CDR3 comprises 14 residues. Germline V gene lookup returns CDR1 MDHEN and CDR2 SYDVKM. This chain's CDR3 is CASRSTGSSYGYTF.

CDR3 sequence reads: CAISPGSGGGNEQFF. The J gene is TRBJ2-1, the V gene TRBV12-3 or TRBV12-4; TCRdb's D gene call, TRBD2, goes unchecked for lack of DNA. The CDR3 length is 15 residues.

The rearrangement uses TRBV28 and TRBJ2-7; the D gene TCRdb calls, TRBD2, cannot be checked with no DNA. The germline V gene encodes CDR1 MDHEN and CDR2 SYDVKM. The CDR3 consists of 17 residues. The CDR3 here is CASSSGTSGRSYYEQYF.